In this sample, the clone carrying this T cell receptor (beta chain) turned up many times. This record comes from a study of blood T cells in healthy people across ages. CDR1 SQVTM and CDR2 ANQGSEA come from the germline V gene. The CDR3 loop spans 14 amino acids. The germline V and J ends were trimmed by 7 bases and 3 bases, with 18 bases remaining between them. A second roughly 7 to 11 cycle PCR used barcoded and J-beta primers. TCRdb called the 5' RACE reads again in MiXCR, with one record for every CDR3 protein. The data show some 900,000 distinct CDR3 sequences, 25% to 35% seen once. The chain joins TRBV29-1 to TRBJ2-5; D possibly uses TRBD1 or TRBD2 (7 bases each). Sequencing was done on a sample of blood. The TCR originated in a woman at least 80 years old in good health. In nucleotides, the CDR3 is TGCAGCGCCCACAGACAGGGAGGGAAAGAGACCCAGTACTTC. Residues: CSAHRQGGKETQYF. The full variable domain, its missing parts supplied by reference TRBV29-1 and TRBJ2-5, is SAVISQKPSRDICQRGTSLTIQCQVDSQVTMMFWYRQQPGQSLTLIATANQGSEATYESGFVIDKFPISRPNLTFSTLTVSNMSPEDSSIYLCSAHRQGGKETQYFGPGTRLLVL.